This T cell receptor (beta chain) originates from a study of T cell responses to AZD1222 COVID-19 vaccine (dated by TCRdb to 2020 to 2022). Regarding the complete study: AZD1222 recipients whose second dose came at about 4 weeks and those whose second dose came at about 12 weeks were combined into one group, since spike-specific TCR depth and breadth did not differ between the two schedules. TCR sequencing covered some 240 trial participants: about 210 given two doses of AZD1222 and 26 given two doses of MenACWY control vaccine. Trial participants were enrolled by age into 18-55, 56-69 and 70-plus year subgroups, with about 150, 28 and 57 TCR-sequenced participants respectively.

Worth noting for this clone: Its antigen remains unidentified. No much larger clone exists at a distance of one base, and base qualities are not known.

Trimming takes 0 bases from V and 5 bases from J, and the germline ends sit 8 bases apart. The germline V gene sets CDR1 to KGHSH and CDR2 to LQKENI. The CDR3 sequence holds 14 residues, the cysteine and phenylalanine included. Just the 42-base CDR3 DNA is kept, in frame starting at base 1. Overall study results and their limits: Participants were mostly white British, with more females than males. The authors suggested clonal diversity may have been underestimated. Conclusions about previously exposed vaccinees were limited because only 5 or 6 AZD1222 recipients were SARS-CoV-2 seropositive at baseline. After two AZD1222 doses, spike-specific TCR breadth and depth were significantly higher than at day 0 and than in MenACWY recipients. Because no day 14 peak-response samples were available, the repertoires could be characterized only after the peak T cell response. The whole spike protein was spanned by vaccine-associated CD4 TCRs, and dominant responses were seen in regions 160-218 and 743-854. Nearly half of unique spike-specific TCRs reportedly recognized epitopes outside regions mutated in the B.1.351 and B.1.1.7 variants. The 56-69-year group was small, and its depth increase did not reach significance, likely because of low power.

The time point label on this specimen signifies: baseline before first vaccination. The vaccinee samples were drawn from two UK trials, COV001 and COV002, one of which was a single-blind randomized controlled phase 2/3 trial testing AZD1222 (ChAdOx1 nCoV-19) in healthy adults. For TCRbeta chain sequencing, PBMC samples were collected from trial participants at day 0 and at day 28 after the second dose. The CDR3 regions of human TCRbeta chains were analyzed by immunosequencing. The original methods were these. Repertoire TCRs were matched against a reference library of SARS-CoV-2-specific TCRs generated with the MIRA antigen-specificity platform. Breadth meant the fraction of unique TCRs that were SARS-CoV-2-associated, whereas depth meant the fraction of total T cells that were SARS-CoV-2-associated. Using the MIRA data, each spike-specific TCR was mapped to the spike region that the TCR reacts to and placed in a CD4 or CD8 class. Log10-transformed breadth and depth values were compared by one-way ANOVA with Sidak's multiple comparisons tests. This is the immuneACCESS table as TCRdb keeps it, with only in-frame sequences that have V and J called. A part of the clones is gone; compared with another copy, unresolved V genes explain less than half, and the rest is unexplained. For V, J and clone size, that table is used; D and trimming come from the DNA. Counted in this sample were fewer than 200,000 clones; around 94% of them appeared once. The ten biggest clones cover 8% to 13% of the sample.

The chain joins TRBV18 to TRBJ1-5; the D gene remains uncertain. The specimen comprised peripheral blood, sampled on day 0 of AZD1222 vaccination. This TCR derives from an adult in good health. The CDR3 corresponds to CASSPPGGYQPQHF. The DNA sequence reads TGTGCCAGCTCACCACCCGGAGGGTATCAGCCCCAGCATTTT. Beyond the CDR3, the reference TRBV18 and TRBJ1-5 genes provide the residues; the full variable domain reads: NAGVMQNPRHLVRRRGQEARLRCSPMKGHSHVYWYRQLPEEGLKFMVYLQKENIIDESGMPKERFSAEFPKEGPSILRIQQVVRGDSAAYFCASSPPGGYQPQHFGDGTRLSIL.